A selection of T cell receptor beta chains follows, all from one sample in a study of shared clonotypes between healthy human individuals. Sequenced by immunoSEQ multiplex PCR; TCRdb stores in-frame clones only, minus some. The table records approximately 2.3 million clones, 80% to 95% of them present only once. The sequencing input was naive CD4+ T cells from PBMCs. The source of these receptors is a man aged 18-30 years in good health. Some clones in this sample may be carry-over from other donors' samples. CDR3s include the opening cysteine and the closing phenylalanine or tryptophan. Fields, in order: J gene, V gene, clone size, D gene, CDR3 DNA, CDR3 protein. The D gene is left open where the match is weak. Clone size is not always given. Where it is, it says once, few, many or a class for expanded clones.

>TRBJ2-1|TRBV7-2|once|-
TGTGCCAGCAGCTTCCAAAGCGGTTTATACAATGAGCAGTTCTTC
CASSFQSGLYNEQFF
>TRBJ2-3|TRBV19|-|TRBD2
TGTGCCAGTAGATCGACTAGCGGGAGGGCGACAGATACGCAGTATTTT
CASRSTSGRATDTQYF
>TRBJ1-2|TRBV28|-|-
TGTGCCAGCATCTCGGAGGGGCGCAAGTATGGCTACACCTTC
CASISEGRKYGYTF
>TRBJ2-2|TRBV7-9|once|-
TGTGCCAGCACCGCCGAGCGGGCTTTGCCGTTTTTT
CASTAERALPFF
>TRBJ2-1|TRBV9|few|-
TGTGCCAGCAACGCAGGGGCGTACAATGAGCAGTTCTTC
CASNAGAYNEQFF
>TRBJ2-2|TRBV4-1|-|-
TGCGCCAGCAGCCAGGGCGCTTCTAGCAGGAACACCGGGGAGCTGTTTTTT
CASSQGASSRNTGELFF
>TRBJ2-6|TRBV6-1|-|-
TGTGCCAGCAGCACAACAGGGAATGGGGCCAACGTCCTGACTTTC
CASSTTGNGANVLTF
>TRBJ1-2|TRBV9|once|-
TGTGCCAGCAGCCGGGACTTTATGCGTGGCTACACCTTC
CASSRDFMRGYTF
>TRBJ2-2|TRBV19|-|-
TGTGCCAGTAGTCCCGACAGGGAGGGCACCGGGGAGCTGTTTTTT
CASSPDREGTGELFF
>TRBJ2-1|TRBV7-9|-|TRBD2
TGTGCCAGCAGTCTTGCTAGCGGGAGTCAGGGTGAGCAGTTCTTC
CASSLASGSQGEQFF
>TRBJ1-3|TRBV10-3|-|-
TGTGCCATTAGTCCTTCCTCTGGAAACACCATATATTTT
CAISPSSGNTIYF
>TRBJ2-7|TRBV20-1|-|TRBD1
TGCAGTGTGTCCTCGGTGGGACAGGAACACTTC
CSVSSVGQEHF
>TRBJ2-7|TRBV5-1|-|-
TGCGCCAGCAGCTTTACAGTAAGCTCCTACGAGCAGTACTTC
CASSFTVSSYEQYF
>TRBJ2-7|TRBV6-1|-|-
TGTGCCAGCAGTGAATTGGGTGGGGACGAGCAGTACTTC
CASSELGGDEQYF
>TRBJ1-2|TRBV5-4|-|-
TGTGCCAGCAGCTTGGATCCGCGGCTCTATGGCTACACCTTC
CASSLDPRLYGYTF
>TRBJ2-7|TRBV16|-|TRBD1
TGTGCCAGCAGCCCAGCGGGACAGGGTTACGAGCAGTACTTC
CASSPAGQGYEQYF
>TRBJ2-3|TRBV11-2|-|-
TGTGCCAGCAGCTTAGGACAGCACGTCCAGAGCACAGATACGCAGTATTTT
CASSLGQHVQSTDTQYF
>TRBJ2-3|TRBV5-1|-|-
TGCGCCAGCAGCTTGGCGGCTAGCAGGGATTGGGATACGCAGTATTTT
CASSLAASRDWDTQYF
>TRBJ2-7|TRBV18|-|TRBD1
TGTGCCAGCTCATCGGACAGGGGGAGTATTTACGAGCAGTACTTC
CASSSDRGSIYEQYF
>TRBJ1-1|TRBV9|-|-
TGTGCCAGCAGCGTAGATCCTTTGAACACTGAAGCTTTCTTT
CASSVDPLNTEAFF
>TRBJ1-5|TRBV30|-|-
TGTGCCTGGGCCGGGGGAAGCAATCAGCCCCAGCATTTT
CAWAGGSNQPQHF
>TRBJ2-1|TRBV9|-|TRBD1
TGTGCCAGCAGCGGGTGGACAGGGGGATACAATGAGCAGTTCTTC
CASSGWTGGYNEQFF
>TRBJ1-1|TRBV2|once|TRBD1
TGTGCCAGCACCCCGGGACAGGGTTACACTGAAGCTTTCTTT
CASTPGQGYTEAFF
>TRBJ2-1|TRBV7-3|-|-
TGTGCCAGCAGCGCCGGGGTCTACAATGAGCAGTTCTTC
CASSAGVYNEQFF
>TRBJ1-1|TRBV11-1|-|-
TGTGCCAGCAGCTTTCACCTGAACACTGAAGCTTTCTTT
CASSFHLNTEAFF
>TRBJ2-7|TRBV5-5|-|-
TGTGCCAGCAGCTTGGAATGGGGTGACTACGAGCAGTACTTC
CASSLEWGDYEQYF
>TRBJ2-1|TRBV9|once|TRBD2
TGTGCCAGCAGCGTAGGACTAGCGGGCACCTCCTACAATGAGCAGTTCTTC
CASSVGLAGTSYNEQFF
>TRBJ2-4|TRBV2|-|TRBD2
TGTGCCAGCAGTGATCCGGCTAGCGGGAGGGTCGACATTCAGTACTTC
CASSDPASGRVDIQYF
>TRBJ1-2|TRBV6-5|-|-
TGTGCCAGCAGTCTCAGCCTGACTAACTATGGCTACACCTTC
CASSLSLTNYGYTF
>TRBJ2-1|TRBV9|-|-
TGTGCCAGCAGCGTGTTATTACGGGGGACGTCGGGCAATGAGCAGTTCTTC
CASSVLLRGTSGNEQFF
>TRBJ1-1|TRBV2|-|-
TGTGCCAGCACCCGGGCTACTGAAGCTTTCTTT
CASTRATEAFF
>TRBJ2-7|TRBV15|-|-
TGTGCCACCACCTCGAGCAGGGAATACTCCCTAGCCGAGCAGTACTTC
CATTSSREYSLAEQYF
>TRBJ2-5|TRBV27|-|TRBD2
TGTGCCAGCAGTCCCCGGACTAGCGGAGACCAGTACTTC
CASSPRTSGDQYF